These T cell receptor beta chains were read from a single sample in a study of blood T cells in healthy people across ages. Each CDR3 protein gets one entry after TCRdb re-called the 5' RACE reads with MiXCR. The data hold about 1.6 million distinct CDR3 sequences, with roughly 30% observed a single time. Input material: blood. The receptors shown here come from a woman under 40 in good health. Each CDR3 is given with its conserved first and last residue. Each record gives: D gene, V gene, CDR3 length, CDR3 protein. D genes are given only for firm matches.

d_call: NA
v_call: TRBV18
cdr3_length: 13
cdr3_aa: CASSPQRDTEAFF

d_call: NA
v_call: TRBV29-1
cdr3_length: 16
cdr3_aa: CSVEVGDGFGGWGYTF

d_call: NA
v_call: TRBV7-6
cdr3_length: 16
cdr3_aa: CASSRTPPSLWNEQFF

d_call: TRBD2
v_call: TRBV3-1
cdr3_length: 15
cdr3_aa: CASSPSTSGNYEQYF

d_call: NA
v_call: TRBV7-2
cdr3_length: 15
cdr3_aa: CASSYDIPGANVLTF

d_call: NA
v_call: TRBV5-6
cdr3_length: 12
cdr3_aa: CASSLGSAAATF

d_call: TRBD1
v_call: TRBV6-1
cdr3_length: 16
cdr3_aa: CASSEHRDRANSPLHF

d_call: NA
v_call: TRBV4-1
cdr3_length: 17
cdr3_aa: CASSQGGLGGSAGELFF

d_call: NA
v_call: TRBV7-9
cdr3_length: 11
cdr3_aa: CASSFVGKQFF

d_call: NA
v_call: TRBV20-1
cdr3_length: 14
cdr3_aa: CSAPRQYSNYGYTF